This TCR beta chain was recorded in a study of T cells in Graves' hyperthyroidism and ophthalmopathy. Germline CDR1 SGHRS, CDR2 YFSETQ. The CDR3 is made up of 17 amino acids. Unmatched junction bases numbered 11, after V lost 4 bases and J lost 0 bases. Clinical symptoms, serum thyroxine and TRAb, thyroid ultrasound and orbital computed tomography were used for the diagnoses. There were TCR beta CDR3 regions amplified from RNA transcripts. First-round RT-PCR with HTBI primers amplified the TCR CDR3 region. TCRdb passed the multiplex PCR reads through MiXCR, listing each CDR3 protein once. The data contain approximately 380,000 distinct CDR3 sequences, approximately 17% of them singletons.

Sequenced: blood. The chain links TRBV5-1 to TRBJ2-5, with 8 positions matching TRBD2. The sequence was collected from a man younger than 30 with Graves' ophthalmopathy. CDR3 in DNA: TGCGCCAGCAGCCCAGATATGAGCGGGGGATACCAAGAGACCCAGTACTTC. Translated: CASSPDMSGGYQETQYF.